This T cell receptor (beta chain) was sequenced for a study of blood T cell repertoires in COVID-19. Study-wide context: The United States, Italy and Spain provided the acute and convalescent COVID-19 samples. T cells, B-cell-depleted T cells, or PBMCs supplied cDNA or gDNA.

The CDR3 extends over 13 amino acids. Germline V CDR1 and CDR2: LGHNT, FRNRAP. Trimming cost V 0 bases and J 7 bases, with 7 bases left between them. Patients from Seattle were sampled longitudinally, starting during active infection. Original analysis: Researchers report that nucleated cell counts were estimated from reference gene primer amplification. TCRdb's table, derived via immunoSEQ multiplex PCR, lists solely in-frame clones and lacks some. V and J calls and clone size follow that table, whereas D and trimming were derived from the DNA. The sample carries about 260,000 clones, more than 90% recorded once.

This receptor was taken from a person between 18 and 30 years old with COVID-19, enrolled during active disease. The material sequenced was peripheral blood. The rearrangement uses TRBV12-5 and TRBJ2-1; D ambiguous. For the CDR3, the DNA is TGTGCTAGTGGTTTGGTACCCAGTAATGAGCAGTTCTTC. Amino acids: CASGLVPSNEQFF.